Included here is one TCR beta chain sequence, with context. What this receptor recognizes is not known. No much larger clone exists at a distance of one base, and base qualities are not known. To sequence the TCRbeta CDR3 region, genomic DNA was isolated from the sorted cells. TCRbeta CDR3 regions were sequenced using the immunoSEQ Assay. The table was pulled from immuneACCESS by TCRdb, which kept in-frame rearrangements only. Such tables lose some clones; where checked, under half of the loss comes from unresolved V genes, and the rest has no known cause. The sample has roughly 86,000 clones on record, around nine tenths of them singletons. Of the sample, 0.55% to 0.7% falls within the top ten clones. These data originate in a study of OX40 agonist ivuxolimab in advanced cancers. Regarding the study in general: Ivuxolimab was an agonistic, fully human IgG2 monoclonal antibody directed against OX40 (CD134), a costimulatory receptor. Intravenous ivuxolimab was administered to patients every 2 weeks at six dose levels: 0.01, 0.1, 0.3, 1.5, 3 and 10 mg/kg. Of the roughly 52 dose-escalation patients, hepatocellular carcinoma was present in about 19, melanoma in roughly 15, renal cell carcinoma in 9 and head and neck cancer in 9. A male proportion of roughly 80% and a mean age of approximately 60 years, ranging from about 23 to 90, were recorded for the dose-escalation cohort. Patients were allowed to have had prior anti-PD-1, anti-PD-L1 or anti-CTLA-4 therapy, and 30% to 50% of the dose-escalation patients had previously received checkpoint inhibitors. Partial responses were achieved by three dose-escalation patients, of whom one had hepatocellular carcinoma and two had cutaneous melanoma. The purpose of peripheral TCRbeta sequencing was to test whether ivuxolimab changed TCR sequence diversity and led to clonal T-cell expansion. The monotherapy dose-escalation portion (N ≈ 55 patients) of the phase I ivuxolimab trial is reported in the paper.

Patients with autoimmune disease history or receiving systemic immunosuppression were excluded from the trial. Peripheral blood for TCR sequencing was collected from all dose cohorts at baseline, on cycle 4 day 1, and on cycle 7 day 1. Samples were obtained from an open-label, multicenter, first-in-human phase I dose-escalation trial of ivuxolimab. Adults with locally advanced or metastatic melanoma, renal cell carcinoma, hepatocellular carcinoma or head and neck squamous cell carcinoma were enrolled in the trial. Before TCR sequencing, CD4+ T cells and CD8+ T cells from peripheral blood were sorted into separate populations. What the authors observed across the whole study: The antigen specificity of the clonally expanded peripheral T cells was not determined. At doses of 0.1 to 3.0 mg/kg, clonal expansion of both CD4+ and CD8+ T cells in blood was seen between baseline and week 6. In the 0.1-3.0 mg/kg groups, partial responders had among the lowest normalized peripheral clonal expansion, particularly in CD8+ T cells. On average, CD8+ T cells showed more expanded clones than CD4+ T cells after ivuxolimab. Low levels of normalized T-cell clonal expansion were also seen in some patients who did not respond.

The material was CD4+ or CD8+ T cells sorted from blood, obtained in a trial of the OX40 agonist ivuxolimab. This receptor was identified in an adult with an advanced solid tumor such as melanoma, head and neck, liver or kidney cancer.

The DNA sequence reads TGTGCCAGCAGCAAAGTAGTTTGGGACAAGGGATCCCCAACTAATGAAAAACTGTTTTTT. It codes for CASSKVVWDKGSPTNEKLFF. This receptor chain uses TRBV21-1 and TRBJ1-4; the D segment call TRBD1 is taken from the table without a DNA check. TRBV21-1 corresponds to a pseudogene. Reading from cysteine to phenylalanine, the CDR3 counts 20 amino acids. Here the CDR3 DNA is all that survives: 60 bases in frame from base 1.